Below, 29 T cell receptor beta chains from the same sample are listed, as sequenced in a study of T cell repertoires in cytomegalovirus infection. Which antigens these TCRs recognize remains unknown. Each CDR3 protein is one row after TCRdb ran MiXCR on the reads. The table records under 450,000 distinct CDR3 sequences, about 32% of them present only once. Sequenced material: cultured PBMCs, taken from culture after CMV antigen stimulation. The receptors derive from a human donor in good health (CMV status not recorded). Some clones in this sample may be carry-over from other donors' samples.

This clonotype was picked up many times. J is TRBJ2-1 and V is TRBV7-8; D is unclear. The CDR3 consists of 13 residues. Germline V gene lookup returns CDR1 SGHVS and CDR2 FQNEAQ. Trimming removed 4 bases at V and 4 bases at J, with 8 bases between. CDR3 region: CASSSAYYNEQFF. CDR3 DNA sequence: TGTGCCAGCAGCTCGGCGTATTACAATGAGCAGTTCTTC.

This clonotype appeared a few times. The chain couples TRBV7-9 to TRBJ1-1; D not resolved. The CDR3 totals 14 residues. V dropped 5 bases and J dropped 1 base, with 11 bases sitting between them. Germline V gene data show CDR1 as SEHNR and CDR2 as FQNEAQ (reference sequence). The CDR3 here is CASSHPRANTEAFF. The CDR3 nucleotides are TGTGCCAGCAGCCATCCCCGAGCGAACACTGAAGCTTTCTTT.

The chain combines TRBV27 with TRBJ1-1, with a tentative D call TRBD1 (5 bases). V was trimmed by 5 bases and J by 3 bases, leaving 13 bases between them. CDR1 and CDR2 from the germline V gene are MNHEY and SMNVEV (reference sequence). There are 14 residues in the CDR3. The CDR3 sequence: CASSLDRVYTEAFF. CDR3 nucleotides: TGTGCCAGCAGTCTCGACAGAGTTTACACTGAAGCTTTCTTT.

The V call is TRBV7-2, the J call TRBJ2-5, with D uncertain. V lost 2 bases and J 4 bases, leaving 14 bases between the germline ends. CDR3 size: 15 residues. Per germline, CDR1 SGHTA and CDR2 FQGNSA. CDR3 sequence: CASSLTPGPRETQYF. In DNA, the CDR3 is TGTGCCAGCAGCTTAACACCCGGGCCCCGAGAGACCCAGTACTTC.

This clonotype turned up a few times. This chain connects TRBV19 to TRBJ2-1, with unresolved D. Trimming took 0 bases from V and 0 from J, leaving 6 bases between them. The germline V gene has CDR1 LNHDA and CDR2 SQIVND (reference sequence). The CDR3 is made up of 15 amino acids. CDR3: CASSIDSASYNEQFF. Here the CDR3 DNA reads TGTGCCAGTAGTATAGACAGCGCCTCCTACAATGAGCAGTTCTTC.

The V call is TRBV7-2, the J call TRBJ2-1; possibly TRBD2 for D (5 bases). The germline gives CDR1 SGHTA, CDR2 FQGNSA. Deletions cut 7 bases from V and 13 bases from J, with 14 bases between. The CDR3 length is 11 residues. The CDR3 loop reads CASNFPGGQFF. CDR3 nucleotide sequence: TGTGCCAGCAACTTCCCAGGAGGACAGTTCTTC.

The CDR3 here is CASSPRGRDEQYV. CDR3 nucleotide sequence: TGTGCCAGCAGCCCACGGGGTAGGGACGAGCAGTACGTC. The chain is built from TRBV11-2 and TRBJ2-7; maybe TRBD2 (5 bases). This CDR3 has 13 amino acids. The V end lost 5 bases, the J end lost 5 bases, and 13 bases lay between the germline ends. The V gene's germline CDR1 is SGHAT and CDR2 FQNNGV.

This chain connects TRBV6-2 or TRBV6-3 to TRBJ2-7, with 9 bases matching TRBD2. CDR3 size: 15 residues. The V and J ends lost 4 bases and 3 bases, in that order; junction bases with no gene match: 7. The germline gives CDR1 MNHEY, CDR2 SVGEGT. CDR3 in DNA: TGTGCCAGCAGTTGGAAGCGGGAGGTTTTCTACGAGCAGTACTTC. Translation gives CASSWKREVFYEQYF.

V is TRBV18 and J is TRBJ2-7; D is ambiguous. The CDR3 totals 13 residues. V shed 2 bases and J shed 2 bases, with 7 bases lying between them. Germline loops: CDR1 KGHSH, CDR2 LQKENI. Here the CDR3 DNA reads TGTGCCAGCTCACCAAGTAGTACCTACGAGCAGTACGTC. Encoded protein: CASSPSSTYEQYV.

This sequence joins TRBV30 and TRBJ2-1; D unclear. Germline loops: CDR1 GTSNPN, CDR2 SVGIG (reference sequence). The CDR3 is made up of 13 amino acids. The germline V and J ends were trimmed by 5 bases and 0 bases, with 8 bases remaining between them. CDR3 nucleotides: TGTGCCTGGCGTCCTAGCTCCTACAATGAGCAGTTCTTC. This codes for CAWRPSSYNEQFF.

This clonotype was seen a single time. The chain employs TRBV4-1 and TRBJ2-7; 8 bases map to TRBD1. The CDR3 is 15 residues long. Germline loops: CDR1 MGHRA, CDR2 YSYEKL. Germline trimming cut 0 bases from V and 1 base from J; bases unmatched to any gene: 2. Here the CDR3 reads CASSQEGQGSYEQYF. The CDR3, as DNA: TGCGCCAGCAGCCAAGAAGGACAGGGTTCCTACGAGCAGTACTTC.

CDR3 protein: CASSPPMNTEAFF. The CDR3 DNA reads as TGCGCCAGCAGCCCACCGATGAACACTGAAGCTTTCTTT. The genes are TRBV5-1 and TRBJ1-1; D is uncertain. V lost 4 bases, J lost 0 bases, and 7 bases lay in between. CDR1 and CDR2 (germline): SGHRS, YFSETQ. The CDR3 consists of 13 residues.

The sample holds a few counts of this clonotype. This chain links TRBV7-2 with TRBJ2-3; perhaps D is TRBD1 or TRBD2 (5 bases each). Germline loops: CDR1 SGHTA, CDR2 FQGNSA. This CDR3 comprises 14 residues. Trimming left V 5 bases short and J 2 bases short, with 11 bases between. CDR3 region: CASSLGTFTDTQYF. The CDR3 DNA reads as TGTGCCAGCAGCCTAGGGACCTTCACAGATACGCAGTATTTT.

The V call is TRBV7-9, the J call TRBJ2-7; D is perhaps TRBD1 or TRBD2 (6 bases each). The CDR3 has 13 residues. The germline V gene has CDR1 SEHNR and CDR2 FQNEAQ (reference sequence). Trimming removed 1 base at V and 6 bases at J, with 10 bases between. CDR3 DNA sequence: TGTGCCAGCAGCTTAGGCCGGGGGCGCGAGCAGTACTTC. Amino acid sequence: CASSLGRGREQYF.

The rearrangement links TRBV6-6 to TRBJ2-7; a weak D match, TRBD1 (6 bases). The CDR3 runs 15 residues. Germline V CDR1 and CDR2: MNHNY, SVGAGI (reference sequence). V lost 1 base and J lost 2, with 12 bases in between. CDR3 protein: CASSYFVGTTYEQYF. The CDR3 DNA reads TGTGCCAGCAGTTACTTTGTTGGGACAACCTACGAGCAGTACTTC.

In this sample, this clonotype turned up a few times. This chain connects TRBV20-1 to TRBJ2-1; 12 nucleotides agree with TRBD2. Germline V gives CDR1 DFQATT, CDR2 SNEGSKA (reference sequence). The J segment lost 3 bases and the V segment lost 6 bases, leaving 3 bases of the junction unmatched. The CDR3 spans 14 residues. CDR3 bases: TGCAGTGCCGAACTAGCGGGAGGCTACAATGAGCAGTTCTTC. It is translated as CSAELAGGYNEQFF.

The V call is TRBV28, the J call TRBJ1-4, with D unresolved. CDR1 and CDR2 from the germline V gene are MDHEN and SYDVKM. V shed 7 bases and J shed 5 bases, with 8 bases lying between them. This CDR3 spans 12 amino acids. This chain's CDR3 is CASTVGNEKLFF. DNA of the CDR3: TGTGCCAGCACGGTTGGAAATGAAAAACTGTTTTTT.

The chain combines TRBV27 with TRBJ1-6; possible D gene TRBD1, 6 bases. Trimming shortened V by 5 bases and J by 9 bases, and 14 bases separated the two germline ends. CDR1 is MNHEY and CDR2 is SMNVEV in the germline V gene (reference sequence). This CDR3 is 14 amino acids long. The CDR3 sequence: CASSAPGVGSPLHF. CDR3 bases: TGTGCCAGCAGTGCACCAGGGGTCGGTTCACCCCTCCACTTT.

This clonotype was observed a few times. The rearrangement uses TRBV6-2 or TRBV6-3 and TRBJ2-6; 9 bases are shared with TRBD1. CDR1 MNHEY and CDR2 SVGEGT come from the germline V gene. This CDR3 has 19 amino acids. Trimming took 0 bases from V and 0 from J; bases not matched to a gene: 6. The CDR3 DNA reads TGTGCCAGCAGTTACTCTATGGGACAGGGAAACTCTGGGGCCAACGTCCTGACTTTC. Translation gives CASSYSMGQGNSGANVLTF.

V usage is TRBV7-2 and J usage is TRBJ2-2; TRBD2 might be the D (6 bases). Between the trimmed V and J ends, which lost 9 bases and 6 bases, there was a span of 11 bases. The length of the CDR3 is 12 residues. Germline V gene sequence: CDR1 SGHTA, CDR2 FQGNSA. In nucleotides, the CDR3 is TGTGCCAGGGGGGGAGACGCCGGGGAGCTGTTTTTT. It is translated as CARGGDAGELFF.

V and J are TRBV25-1 and TRBJ2-1; TRBD1 or TRBD2 may be the D gene (5 bases each). Looked up from germline, CDR1 is MGHDK and CDR2 is SYGVNS. V lost 3 bases and J lost 8, with 17 bases in between. The CDR3 runs to 15 residues. This CDR3 is CASSDSRDPSDEQFF. The CDR3 nucleotides read TGTGCCAGCAGTGACAGCCGGGACCCCTCAGATGAGCAGTTCTTC.

This clonotype showed up just a few times. The chain is built from TRBV6-4 and TRBJ2-2; D tentatively reads TRBD1 or TRBD2 (6 bases each). This CDR3 spans 15 amino acids. Trimming left V 0 bases short and J 6 bases short, with 11 bases between. Per germline, CDR1 MRHNA and CDR2 SNTAGT. The CDR3 sequence is CASSDSIGGAGELFF. Here the CDR3 DNA reads TGTGCCAGCAGTGACTCGATCGGGGGCGCCGGGGAGCTGTTTTTT.

The table lists this clonotype with a few counts. This chain links TRBV12-3 or TRBV12-4 with TRBJ2-3; 9 bases map to TRBD2. CDR3 size: 15 residues. The V segment lost 5 bases and the J segment 4 bases; nucleotides outside the gene matches: 7. Written as DNA, the CDR3 is TGTGCCAGCAGTGGGACTAGCTGGTCTGCAGATACGCAGTATTTT. It is translated as CASSGTSWSADTQYF.

The chain uses TRBV16 and TRBJ1-5; D is ambiguous. Germline V gene data show CDR1 as KGHSY and CDR2 as FQNENV. The CDR3 has 16 amino acids. Trimming took off 0 bases at V and 4 bases at J, with 13 bases between the two ends. CDR3 nucleotide sequence: TGTGCCAGCAGCCAATCTCTGGCGCAGAAAAATCAGCCCCAGCATTTT. As protein: CASSQSLAQKNQPQHF.

The rearrangement uses TRBV27 and TRBJ1-6; possibly TRBD1 for D (5 bases). Trimming took off 0 bases at V and 8 bases at J, with 8 bases between the two ends. This CDR3 has 14 amino acids. Germline lookup yields CDR1 MNHEY and CDR2 SMNVEV (reference sequence). CDR3 coding DNA: TGTGCCAGCAGTTTATCGAGGGGTTATTCACCCCTCCACTTT. This sequence encodes CASSLSRGYSPLHF.

This clonotype occurred once. This rearrangement joins TRBV19 to TRBJ2-3; 10 positions match TRBD1. The CDR3 extends over 20 amino acids. Per germline, CDR1 LNHDA and CDR2 SQIVND (reference sequence). After removal of 5 bases from V and 6 bases from J, the junction contained 23 bases not matched to a gene. The CDR3 nucleotides are TGTGCCAGTAGTTCCCTTCGAGGACGCTGGGACAGGGGTCTGGGGGATACGCAGTATTTT. Translating gives CASSSLRGRWDRGLGDTQYF. Supplemented by reference TRBV19 and TRBJ2-3, the full variable domain reads DGGITQSPKYLFRKEGQNVTLSCEQNLNHDAMYWYRQDPGQGLRLIYYSQIVNDFQKGDIAEGYSVSREKKESFPLTVTSAQKNPTAFYLCASSSLRGRWDRGLGDTQYFGPGTRLTVL.

The sample holds many counts of this clonotype. The chain couples TRBV6-1 to TRBJ2-7; 8 bases align to TRBD1. J gave up 7 bases and V 8 bases, and 16 bases lay outside the gene matches. There are 15 residues in the CDR3. Per germline, CDR1 MNHNS and CDR2 SASEGT. This chain's CDR3 is CASSKPGQAWEEQYF. In nucleotides, the CDR3 is TGTGCCAGCTCCAAACCGGGACAGGCGTGGGAGGAGCAGTACTTC.

This sequence joins TRBV28 and TRBJ1-2; no clear D gene. From germline, CDR1 is MDHEN and CDR2 SYDVKM. Trimming cost V 8 bases and J 10 bases, with 17 bases left between them. This CDR3 is 12 amino acids long. The CDR3, as DNA: TGTGCCAGCTCACTCTATCCAGAAATCTACACCTTC. It encodes CASSLYPEIYTF.

This clonotype was counted only a few times. The rearrangement links TRBV7-8 to TRBJ2-1; tentatively, D is TRBD2 (5 bases). The germline V and J ends were trimmed by 5 bases and 11 bases, with 16 bases remaining between them. The germline CDR1 and CDR2 sequences are SGHVS and FQNEAQ. The CDR3 loop spans 13 amino acids. The CDR3 DNA is TGTGCCAGCAGCCCGGAGGATGGAGGAAAGCAGTTCTTC. Translation gives CASSPEDGGKQFF.